The rows below give T cell receptor beta chains drawn from one sample of a study of T cells after yellow fever vaccination. TCRdb processed the 5' RACE reads anew with MiXCR; each CDR3 protein has one entry. The sample lists a few hundred thousand distinct CDR3 sequences, about 5.2% occurring once. The sequenced sample was CD4+ T cells sorted from PBMCs, obtained on the day of the yellow fever booster vaccination. The source of these receptors is a man between 18 and 29 years old who received the YFV17D yellow fever vaccine. Both conserved end residues are part of each CDR3. D genes are given only for firm matches. Size is omitted from some rows. Given values are once, few, many or a class for expanded clones.

clone_size | j_call | v_call | d_call | cdr3_aa | cdr3_nt
- | TRBJ1-4 | TRBV10-3 | TRBD1 | CAISTRPGQGIEKLFF | TGTGCCATCAGCACCCGACCGGGACAGGGGATAGAAAAACTGTTTTTT
- | TRBJ1-4 | TRBV6-5 | - | CASSYSNEKLFF | TGTGCCAGCAGTTACTCCAATGAAAAACTGTTTTTT
few | TRBJ1-1 | TRBV12-3/TRBV12-4 | - | CAGNRRKNTEAFF | TGTGCCGGCAACCGCCGGAAGAACACTGAAGCTTTCTTT
many | TRBJ2-3 | TRBV29-1 | TRBD1 | CSVWDRSTYF | TGCAGCGTTTGGGACAGGTCGACGTATTTT
- | TRBJ2-7 | TRBV24-1 | - | CATSDLGDEQYF | TGTGCCACCAGTGATTTGGGGGACGAGCAGTACTTC
many | TRBJ2-3 | TRBV4-3 | - | CASSQDPSATDTQYF | TGCGCCAGCAGCCAAGATCCTAGCGCGACAGATACGCAGTATTTT
many | TRBJ1-1 | TRBV29-1 | - | CSVRMGGNAFF | TGCAGCGTCCGGATGGGGGGGAACGCTTTCTTT
many | TRBJ1-2 | TRBV20-1 | - | CSASEANYGYTF | TGCAGTGCTAGCGAGGCGAACTATGGCTACACCTTC
few | TRBJ2-3 | TRBV9 | - | CASSVQQGDTQYF | TGTGCCAGCAGCGTACAACAGGGAGATACGCAGTATTTT
few | TRBJ2-1 | TRBV4-3 | - | CASSQEAAAGANEQFF | TGCGCCAGCAGCCAAGAGGCGGCTGCAGGGGCGAATGAGCAGTTCTTC
few | TRBJ2-5 | TRBV5-4 | - | CASSFTGPGETQYF | TGTGCCAGCAGCTTCACAGGGCCCGGGGAGACCCAGTACTTC
many | TRBJ1-5 | TRBV5-1 | - | CASAQGFNQPQHF | TGCGCCAGCGCCCAGGGGTTCAATCAGCCCCAGCATTTT
- | TRBJ1-4 | TRBV6-2/TRBV6-3 | - | CASSFTNEKLFF | TGTGCCAGCAGTTTTACGAACGAAAAACTGTTTTTT
- | TRBJ2-1 | TRBV15 | - | CATSRDGAQGYNEQFF | TGTGCCACCAGCAGAGATGGGGCACAGGGCTACAATGAGCAGTTCTTC
- | TRBJ2-3 | TRBV28 | - | CASFGVWTDTQYF | TGTGCCAGCTTTGGGGTTTGGACAGATACGCAGTATTTT
- | TRBJ2-5 | TRBV6-2/TRBV6-3 | - | CASSRTFQETQYF | TGTGCCAGCAGCCGAACCTTCCAAGAGACCCAGTACTTC
many | TRBJ1-1 | TRBV12-3/TRBV12-4 | TRBD1 | CASSSRQGAPEAFF | TGTGCCAGCAGTTCTCGACAGGGGGCCCCTGAAGCTTTCTTT
many | TRBJ2-7 | TRBV15 | TRBD1 | CATSRDLYRGDYEQYF | TGTGCCACCAGCAGAGATCTATACAGGGGAGACTACGAGCAGTACTTC
many | TRBJ1-1 | TRBV27 | - | CASTPGGIDTEAFF | TGTGCCAGCACCCCCGGGGGGATAGACACTGAAGCTTTCTTT
few | TRBJ2-3 | TRBV10-3 | TRBD2 | CATKSPAGEDTQYF | TGTGCCACAAAGAGCCCGGCGGGGGAAGATACGCAGTATTTT
- | TRBJ1-1 | TRBV29-1 | TRBD1 | CSTELRQGQTEAFF | TGCAGCACGGAACTACGACAGGGCCAAACTGAAGCTTTCTTT
few | TRBJ2-3 | TRBV12-2 | - | CASRTQRASGGDTQYF | TGTGCAAGTCGCACTCAAAGGGCTAGCGGGGGAGATACGCAGTATTTT
few | TRBJ1-2 | TRBV5-6 | - | CASSPLAVGGVYTF | TGTGCCAGCAGTCCCTTAGCGGTTGGAGGGGTCTACACCTTC
few | TRBJ2-4 | TRBV23-1 | TRBD1 | CASSLKGAGKNAKNIQYF | TGCGCCAGCAGTCTCAAGGGGGCAGGAAAGAACGCCAAAAACATTCAGTACTTC
- | TRBJ2-3 | TRBV12-3/TRBV12-4 | - | CASSWIPSTDTQYF | TGTGCCAGCAGTTGGATCCCTAGCACAGATACGCAGTATTTT
- | TRBJ2-3 | TRBV5-4 | TRBD1 | CASSYYQDRAVTDTQYF | TGTGCCAGCAGCTATTACCAGGACAGGGCTGTCACAGATACGCAGTATTTT
- | TRBJ2-5 | TRBV20-1 | TRBD2 | CSATPRGLAGRGTQYF | TGCAGTGCTACCCCGCGGGGACTAGCGGGGAGGGGGACCCAGTACTTC
many | TRBJ1-5 | TRBV5-1 | TRBD1 | CASSFGQGDQPQHF | TGCGCCAGCAGCTTCGGACAGGGAGACCAGCCCCAGCATTTT
many | TRBJ2-6 | TRBV6-2/TRBV6-3 | - | CASSYEGGANVLTF | TGTGCCAGCAGTTACGAAGGGGGGGCCAACGTCCTGACTTTC
many | TRBJ1-2 | TRBV5-5 | - | CASSLPERFYGYTF | TGTGCCAGCAGCTTGCCCGAGAGGTTCTATGGCTACACCTTC
many | TRBJ1-4 | TRBV15 | - | CATSRDPVRRWGPNEKLFF | TGTGCCACCAGCAGAGATCCCGTTCGCCGTTGGGGACCTAATGAAAAACTGTTTTTT
few | TRBJ2-1 | TRBV7-2 | - | CASSYPGSSYNEQFF | TGTGCCAGCAGCTACCCGGGGAGCTCCTACAATGAGCAGTTCTTC
- | TRBJ1-1 | TRBV6-6 | - | CASSYPQRLNTEAFF | TGTGCCAGCAGTTACCCACAGAGACTGAACACTGAAGCTTTCTTT
- | TRBJ1-1 | TRBV6-5 | - | CASSFDFMNTEAFF | TGTGCCAGCAGTTTTGACTTTATGAACACTGAAGCTTTCTTT
few | TRBJ2-7 | TRBV7-3 | - | CASSLLYRSEQYF | TGTGCCAGCAGCTTACTGTATCGGTCCGAGCAGTACTTC
- | TRBJ2-3 | TRBV4-2 | TRBD2 | CASSQDIRTSGGADTQYF | TGTGCCAGCAGCCAAGATATTCGGACTAGCGGGGGGGCGGATACGCAGTATTTT
- | TRBJ2-5 | TRBV5-1 | - | CASSSGVGQETQYF | TGCGCCAGCAGCTCGGGGGTAGGGCAAGAGACCCAGTACTTC
few | TRBJ1-1 | TRBV5-1 | - | CASSFRAGANTEAFF | TGCGCCAGCAGCTTTCGTGCAGGGGCGAACACTGAAGCTTTCTTT
- | TRBJ1-6 | TRBV7-2 | TRBD1 | CASSPGQGRSPLHF | TGTGCCAGCAGCCCAGGACAGGGGCGGTCACCCCTCCACTTT
- | TRBJ2-7 | TRBV6-5 | - | CASSYEGGPLIEQYF | TGTGCCAGCAGTTATGAGGGGGGACCTCTTATCGAGCAGTACTTC
many | TRBJ2-5 | TRBV6-2/TRBV6-3 | - | CASSYPFGLLEETQYF | TGTGCCAGCAGTTACCCTTTCGGCCTCTTGGAGGAGACCCAGTACTTC
many | TRBJ1-4 | TRBV5-4 | - | CASSLGATNEKLFF | TGTGCCAGCAGCTTGGGGGCAACTAATGAAAAACTGTTTTTT
many | TRBJ1-5 | TRBV5-1 | - | CASSLDPNQPQHF | TGCGCCAGCAGCTTGGACCCCAATCAGCCCCAGCATTTT
few | TRBJ2-4 | TRBV14 | TRBD1 | CASSQNRGFQYF | TGTGCCAGCAGCCAAAACAGGGGATTTCAGTACTTC
few | TRBJ2-3 | TRBV20-1 | TRBD1 | CSASRQGVSADTQYF | TGCAGTGCTAGTAGACAGGGAGTTAGCGCAGATACGCAGTATTTT
many | TRBJ2-2 | TRBV4-1 | - | CASSQDPTGVTGELFF | TGCGCCAGCAGCCAAGATCCTACTGGGGTCACCGGGGAGCTGTTTTTT
few | TRBJ1-2 | TRBV29-1 | - | CSVPTGTPNYGYTF | TGCAGCGTTCCGACCGGGACACCGAACTATGGCTACACCTTC
- | TRBJ2-3 | TRBV6-5 | TRBD2 | CASRPGTSGPDTQYF | TGTGCCAGCAGACCCGGGACTAGCGGGCCAGATACGCAGTATTTT
- | TRBJ2-5 | TRBV27 | TRBD2 | CASSLAGGRWGLTQYF | TGTGCCAGCAGTTTGGCGGGGGGGCGATGGGGCCTGACCCAGTACTTC
few | TRBJ2-3 | TRBV3-1 | TRBD2 | CASSGRLAGGTDTQYF | TGTGCCAGCAGCGGTCGACTAGCGGGGGGCACAGATACGCAGTATTTT
many | TRBJ2-2 | TRBV7-2 | TRBD2 | CASSPARGGTGELFF | TGTGCCAGCAGCCCGGCCCGGGGGGGCACCGGGGAGCTGTTTTTT
- | TRBJ1-6 | TRBV7-9 | - | CASSLETPTNTYNSPLHF | TGTGCCAGCAGCTTAGAAACCCCTACTAATACATATAATTCACCCCTCCACTTT
many | TRBJ2-1 | TRBV7-2 | - | CASSLLSPYNEQFF | TGTGCCAGCAGCTTACTAAGTCCCTACAATGAGCAGTTCTTC
- | TRBJ2-5 | TRBV11-2 | - | CASSSAKDFGETQYF | TGTGCCAGCAGCTCAGCTAAGGACTTTGGAGAGACCCAGTACTTC